Only a few counts were recorded for the clone carrying this T cell receptor (beta chain). Its antigen remains unknown. The germline CDR1 and CDR2 sequences are GTSNPN and SVGIG (reference sequence). The germline V and J ends were trimmed by 3 bases and 7 bases, with 10 bases remaining between them. The CDR3 consists of 12 residues. The data are from a study of molecular identifiers for immune sequencing clone quantification. Study findings and constraints: Effector cells kept over 99% of their molecules in clones above 20 RNA copies, while naive cells kept under 1% there. Amid some 1 million naive cells, spiked Jurkat TCR RNA from one cell was reportedly still detectable.

Both previously described methods and listed TCR primers were employed to make bulk TCR libraries. TCRdb re-analysed the PCR reads in MiXCR, keeping a single row per CDR3 protein. The sample lists over 550,000 distinct CDR3 sequences, 25% occurring once. For naive CD8 T cells, sorting used the CD8+CD4-CCR7+CD45RA+ phenotype. This chain joins TRBV30 and TRBJ1-5; weak D call: TRBD1 (5 bases). The sequenced material came from naive CD8+ T cells from blood, with Jurkat cell RNA spiked in. The subset here: FACS-sorted CD8+CD4-CCR7+CD45RA+ naive T cells. This sequence originates from a human donor in good health. Some libraries in this study had Jurkat cell RNA spiked in. DNA of the CDR3: TGTGCCTGGAGCGACGGGGGGCAGCCCCAGCATTTT. Amino acid sequence: CAWSDGGQPQHF.